This entry is about one T cell receptor (beta chain). Its antigen is unidentified. CDR3 length: 16 amino acids. CDR1 KGHSH and CDR2 LQKENI come from the germline V gene. V was trimmed by 3 bases and J by 6 bases, leaving 20 bases between them. The data were taken from a study of CD4 T cells in relation to SARS-CoV-2 and coronaviruses. Measured with immunoSEQ multiplex PCR; TCRdb has only the in-frame clones, and not every one. The sample contains approximately 43,000 clones, approximately 84% of which appear only once. Material: naive CD4+ T cells from PBMCs, cultured in vitro. Subset: naive CD4+ T cells isolated by negative enrichment. V usage is TRBV18 and J usage is TRBJ1-1; possible D gene TRBD1, 5 bases. The clonotype was recovered from an adult with COVID-19. The CDR3 nucleotides are TGTGCCAGCTCACCGCGAACTACCGGGACTCACCCTGAAGCTTTCTTT. It codes for CASSPRTTGTHPEAFF.